The entry below gives a single TCR beta chain sequence along with its context. The antigen remains undetermined. Relapse was seen in all patients after autologous stem cell transplantation, and brentuximab vedotin exposure was variable. The sample comes from a study of PD-1 blockade in classical Hodgkin lymphoma. As for the study in general: Patients had nivolumab dosed at 3 mg/kg, delivered intravenously every 2 weeks.

Overall study results and limits: Complete responders possessed baseline diversity comparable to newly diagnosed patients. Exclusion covered patients beginning nivolumab under 1 year post-ASCT. TCR diversity rose significantly by C4D1 in CD4+ but not CD8+ cells.

Measured with immunoSEQ multiplex PCR; TCRdb has only the in-frame clones, and not every one. The sample includes 75,000 to 100,000 clones, around four fifths of them seen just once. This TCR was sampled from a human donor with classical Hodgkin lymphoma. Sequenced material: peripheral blood mononuclear cells (PBMCs), taken at baseline.

CDR3 coding DNA: TGTGCCAGCAGTTTACTAGCGGGGACCACCGGGGAGCTGTTTTTT. Protein product: CASSLLAGTTGELFF. V usage is TRBV27 and J usage is TRBJ2-2; TRBD2 aligns across 9 bases. The trim removed 2 bases at V and 4 bases at J, leaving 2 bases unmatched. The germline CDR1 and CDR2 sequences are MNHEY and SMNVEV (reference sequence). CDR3 size: 15 residues.